This paragraph covers one T cell receptor (beta chain) sequence. TCRdb's table, derived via immunoSEQ multiplex PCR, lists solely in-frame clones and lacks some. This repertoire includes about 190,000 clones. The record originates from a study of control samples from healthy donors and cancer patients. V dropped 4 bases and J dropped 4 bases, with 17 bases sitting between them. This CDR3 comprises 16 residues. Per germline, CDR1 MNHEY and CDR2 SMNVEV (reference sequence). The rearrangement joins TRBV27 to TRBJ1-3, with D perhaps TRBD1 (6 bases). This sequence originates from a woman aged 25 to 45 in good health. Material for sequencing was blood. The DNA for the CDR3 is TGTGCCAGCAGTTCCGCCAGGGGCTCGAGCGGAAACACCATATATTTT. This translates into CASSSARGSSGNTIYF.